These 15 T cell receptor beta chains were all obtained from the same sample, sequenced in a study of blood T cell repertoires in COVID-19. TCRdb's table, derived via immunoSEQ multiplex PCR, lists solely in-frame clones and lacks some. This repertoire shows some 190,000 clones, about four fifths found once; its top ten account for about 5.1%. Sequenced: peripheral blood. The receptors come from a woman between 70 and 85 years old with active or convalescent COVID-19.

Comments on this clone: Germline and junction disagree at one end, which may indicate a read error. This specimen includes other DNA sequences encoding the same CDR3. The rearrangement links TRBV5-4 to TRBJ2-7, with 7 nucleotides matching TRBD2. This CDR3 is 15 amino acids long. Germline-derived CDR1 and CDR2 are SGHNT and YYREEE (reference sequence). The CDR3 DNA follows: TGTGCCAGCAGCTTGGCGGGACTAACAGATAGCGAGCAGTATTTC. Protein product: CASSLAGLTDSEQYF.

The chain has TRBV5-1 and TRBJ2-7; possibly TRBD2 for D (6 bases). With 7 bases removed from V and 6 bases from J, the gap between germline ends came to 20 bases. Germline V gene lookup returns CDR1 SGHRS and CDR2 YFSETQ. This CDR3 region has 14 residues. The CDR3 region is CASWDSSGSSEQYF. The DNA for the CDR3 is TGCGCCAGCTGGGACTCCTCGGGAAGTAGCGAGCAGTACTTC.

This clone was found a few times. Other DNA sequences in this specimen translate into the identical CDR3. This chain links TRBV6-6 with TRBJ1-5; 7 positions match TRBD1. CDR1 and CDR2 (germline): MNHNY, SVGAGI (reference sequence). This CDR3 comprises 16 residues. The trim removed 0 bases at V and 4 bases at J, leaving 6 bases unmatched. This chain's CDR3 is CASSYSVGRGNQPQHF. The DNA of the CDR3 is TGTGCCAGCAGTTACTCGGTGGGCAGGGGGAATCAGCCCCAGCATTTT.

V usage is TRBV20-1 and J usage is TRBJ1-1; D remains ambiguous. Germline V gene lookup returns CDR1 DFQATT and CDR2 SNEGSKA (reference sequence). Trimming took 3 bases from V and 4 from J, leaving 9 bases between them. This CDR3 region has 12 residues. The CDR3 sequence: CSASPEATEAFF. Here the CDR3 DNA reads TGCAGTGCTAGTCCGGAGGCCACTGAAGCTTTCTTT.

V usage is TRBV4-2 and J usage is TRBJ2-7; TRBD2 aligns across 8 bases. This CDR3 has 14 residues. Trimming cost V 4 bases and J 2 bases; bases outside gene matches: 4. From germline, CDR1 is LGHNA and CDR2 YNFKEQ. The chain's CDR3 is CASSLTSGTYEQYF. As DNA, the CDR3 is TGTGCCAGCAGCCTCACTAGCGGCACCTACGAGCAGTACTTC.

This chain uses TRBV6-5 with TRBJ1-2, with D possibly matching TRBD1 (5 bases). The CDR3 spans 14 residues. Germline V gene data show CDR1 as MNHEY and CDR2 as SVGAGI. Trimming removed 2 bases at V and 3 bases at J, with 10 bases between. CDR3 DNA: TGTGCCAGCAGTTACGGAAGGGGTGACTATGGCTACACCTTC. Amino acid sequence: CASSYGRGDYGYTF.

The chain has TRBV6-2 or TRBV6-3 and TRBJ2-7, with 10 bases that match TRBD2. After removal of 2 bases from V and 3 bases from J, the junction contained 1 base not matched to a gene. Germline CDR1 is MNHEY and CDR2 is SVGEGT. The CDR3 length is 14 residues. CDR3 region: CASSYGLAVYEQYF. In DNA form, the CDR3 reads TGTGCCAGCAGTTACGGACTAGCGGTCTACGAGCAGTACTTC.

This CDR3 reads CATSDLGVDRNEQFF. The CDR3 DNA reads TGTGCCACCAGTGATTTGGGAGTGGATAGGAATGAGCAGTTCTTC. The V and J genes are TRBV24-1 and TRBJ2-1; D call uncertain. Germline V gene data show CDR1 as KGHDR and CDR2 as SFDVKD. This CDR3 spans 15 amino acids. Trimming removed 0 bases from V and 7 bases from J, with 12 bases in between.

The chain has TRBV4-1 and TRBJ2-7, with a possible D match to TRBD2 (6 bases). Deletions cut 2 bases from V and 5 bases from J, with 10 bases between. Germline CDR1 and CDR2: MGHRA and YSYEKL. The CDR3 spans 13 residues. CDR3 sequence: CASSQREWDEQYF. The CDR3 DNA sequence: TGCGCCAGCAGCCAACGGGAGTGGGACGAGCAGTACTTC.

This clone was counted a single time. The chain links TRBV28 to TRBJ1-6; a possible D gene is TRBD1 (6 bases). Germline V lookup: CDR1 MDHEN, CDR2 SYDVKM. V was shortened by 6 bases and J by 6 bases, with 15 bases between the two germline ends. The CDR3 has 15 amino acids. Here the CDR3 reads CASRQGSLVNSPLHF. In DNA form, the CDR3 reads TGTGCCAGCAGACAGGGCTCCCTGGTTAATTCACCCCTCCACTTT.

Worth noting for this clone: Germline is not matched at one junction end, which may reflect a read error. This chain joins TRBV24-1 and TRBJ2-7, with 7 bases aligning to TRBD2. The CDR3 sequence is 11 residues long. CDR1 KGHDR and CDR2 SFDVKD come from the germline V gene. The CDR3 region is CATSDFRLADF. The DNA for the CDR3 is TGTGCCACCAGTGATTTCCGACTAGCCGACTTC.

This clone was observed a handful of times. The V call is TRBV27, the J call TRBJ2-7; possibly TRBD1 for D (5 bases). Germline CDR1 MNHEY, CDR2 SMNVEV (reference sequence). V lost 5 bases and J 3 bases, leaving 20 bases between the germline ends. This CDR3 is 16 amino acids long. CDR3 loop: CASSPRETEVRYEQYF. The CDR3 nucleotides read TGTGCCAGCAGTCCACGCGAGACAGAAGTTCGCTACGAGCAGTACTTC.

The rearrangement joins TRBV18 to TRBJ2-2; D is possibly TRBD1 (6 bases). The CDR3 runs to 15 residues. The V gene's germline CDR1 is KGHSH and CDR2 LQKENI. Trimming shortened V by 3 bases and J by 5 bases, and 13 bases separated the two germline ends. The CDR3 spells CASSPRRGGTGELFF. The DNA of the CDR3 is TGTGCCAGCTCACCTCGCAGGGGTGGTACCGGGGAGCTGTTTTTT.

The chain carries TRBV6-5 and TRBJ2-5; 7 bases match TRBD1. The V gene's germline CDR1 is MNHEY and CDR2 SVGAGI. Trimming at V came to 6 bases and at J to 7 bases, leaving 11 bases not matched to a gene. The CDR3 is made up of 14 amino acids. The CDR3 coding sequence is TGTGCCAGCAGGGACGGACAGGAAGGGAGGACCCAGTACTTC. As protein: CASRDGQEGRTQYF.

The V and J genes are TRBV24-1 and TRBJ2-1, with 10 bases aligning to TRBD1. The CDR3 sequence is 15 residues long. V shed 7 bases and J 3 bases; nucleotides not matched to a gene: 5. Germline assignment: CDR1 KGHDR and CDR2 SFDVKD. CDR3 region: CATSAGQGYYNEQFF. The CDR3 nucleotides read TGTGCCACCAGCGCGGGACAGGGGTACTACAATGAGCAGTTCTTC.